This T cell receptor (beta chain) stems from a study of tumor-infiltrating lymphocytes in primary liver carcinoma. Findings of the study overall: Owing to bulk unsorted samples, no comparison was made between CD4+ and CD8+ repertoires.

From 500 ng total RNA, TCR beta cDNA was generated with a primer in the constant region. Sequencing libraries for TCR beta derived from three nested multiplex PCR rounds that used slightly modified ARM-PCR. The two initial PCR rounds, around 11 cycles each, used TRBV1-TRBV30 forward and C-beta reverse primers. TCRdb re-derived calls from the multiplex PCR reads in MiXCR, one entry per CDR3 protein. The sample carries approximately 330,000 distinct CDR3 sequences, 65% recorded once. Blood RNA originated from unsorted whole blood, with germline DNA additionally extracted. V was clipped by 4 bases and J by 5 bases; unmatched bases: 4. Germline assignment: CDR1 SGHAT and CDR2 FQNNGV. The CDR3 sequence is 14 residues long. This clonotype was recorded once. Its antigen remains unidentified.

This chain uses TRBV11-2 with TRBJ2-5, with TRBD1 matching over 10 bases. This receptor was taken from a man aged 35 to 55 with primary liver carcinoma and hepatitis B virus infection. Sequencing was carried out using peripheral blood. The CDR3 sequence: CASSYRTGGETQYF. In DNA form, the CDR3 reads TGTGCCAGCAGCTACAGGACAGGGGGGGAGACCCAGTACTTC.